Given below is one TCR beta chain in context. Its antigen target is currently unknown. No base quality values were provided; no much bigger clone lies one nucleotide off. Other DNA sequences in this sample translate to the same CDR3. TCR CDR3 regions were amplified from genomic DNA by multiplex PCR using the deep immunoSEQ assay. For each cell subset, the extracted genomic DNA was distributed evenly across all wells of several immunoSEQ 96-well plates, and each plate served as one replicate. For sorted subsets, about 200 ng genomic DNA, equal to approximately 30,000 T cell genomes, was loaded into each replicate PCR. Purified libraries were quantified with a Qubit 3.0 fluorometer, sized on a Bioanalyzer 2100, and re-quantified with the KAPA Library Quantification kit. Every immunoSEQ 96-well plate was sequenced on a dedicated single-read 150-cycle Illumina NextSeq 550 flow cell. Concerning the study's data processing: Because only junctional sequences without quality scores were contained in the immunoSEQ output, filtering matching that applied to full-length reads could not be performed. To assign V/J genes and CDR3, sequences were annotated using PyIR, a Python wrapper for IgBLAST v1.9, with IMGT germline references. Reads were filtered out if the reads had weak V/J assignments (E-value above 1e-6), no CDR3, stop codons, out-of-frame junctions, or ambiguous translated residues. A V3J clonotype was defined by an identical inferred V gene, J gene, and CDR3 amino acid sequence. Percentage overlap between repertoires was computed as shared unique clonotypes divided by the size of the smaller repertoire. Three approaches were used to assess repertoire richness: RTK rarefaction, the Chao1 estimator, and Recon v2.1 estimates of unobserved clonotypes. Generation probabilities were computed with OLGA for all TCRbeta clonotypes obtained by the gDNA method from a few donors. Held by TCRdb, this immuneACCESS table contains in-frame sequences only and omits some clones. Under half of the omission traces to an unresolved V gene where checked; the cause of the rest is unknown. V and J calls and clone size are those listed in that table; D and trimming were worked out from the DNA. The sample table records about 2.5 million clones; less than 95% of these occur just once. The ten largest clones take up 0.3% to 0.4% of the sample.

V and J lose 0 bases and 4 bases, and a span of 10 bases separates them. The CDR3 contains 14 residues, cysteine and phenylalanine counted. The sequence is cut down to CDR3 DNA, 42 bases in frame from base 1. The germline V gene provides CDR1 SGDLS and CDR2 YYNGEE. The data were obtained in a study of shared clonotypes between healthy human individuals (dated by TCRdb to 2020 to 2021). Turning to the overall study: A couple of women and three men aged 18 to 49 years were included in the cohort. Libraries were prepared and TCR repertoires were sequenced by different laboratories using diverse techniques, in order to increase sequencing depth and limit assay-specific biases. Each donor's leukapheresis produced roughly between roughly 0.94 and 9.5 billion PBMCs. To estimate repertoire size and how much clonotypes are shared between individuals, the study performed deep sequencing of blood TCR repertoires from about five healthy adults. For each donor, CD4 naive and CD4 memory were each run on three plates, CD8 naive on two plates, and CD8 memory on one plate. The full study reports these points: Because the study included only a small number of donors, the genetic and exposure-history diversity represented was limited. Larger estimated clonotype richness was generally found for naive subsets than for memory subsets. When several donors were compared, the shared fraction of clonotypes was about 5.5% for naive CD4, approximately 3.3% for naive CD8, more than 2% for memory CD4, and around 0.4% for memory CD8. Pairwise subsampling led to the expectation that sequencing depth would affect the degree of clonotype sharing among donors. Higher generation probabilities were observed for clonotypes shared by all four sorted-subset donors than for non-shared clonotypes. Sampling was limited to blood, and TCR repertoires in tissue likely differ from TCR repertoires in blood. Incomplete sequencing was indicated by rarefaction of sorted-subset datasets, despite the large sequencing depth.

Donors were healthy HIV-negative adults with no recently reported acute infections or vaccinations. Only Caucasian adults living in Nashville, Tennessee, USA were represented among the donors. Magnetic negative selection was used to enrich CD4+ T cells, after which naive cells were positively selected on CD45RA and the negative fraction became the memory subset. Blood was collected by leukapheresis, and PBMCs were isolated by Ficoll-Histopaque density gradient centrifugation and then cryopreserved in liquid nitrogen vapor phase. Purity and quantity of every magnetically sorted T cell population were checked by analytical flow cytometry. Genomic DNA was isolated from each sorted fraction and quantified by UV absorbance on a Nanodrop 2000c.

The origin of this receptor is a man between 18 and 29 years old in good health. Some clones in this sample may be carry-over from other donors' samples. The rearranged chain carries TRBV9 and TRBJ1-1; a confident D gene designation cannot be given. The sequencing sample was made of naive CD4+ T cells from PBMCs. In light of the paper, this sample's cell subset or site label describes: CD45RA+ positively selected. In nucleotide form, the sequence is TGTGCCAGCAGCGTAGGATGGGGAAGCACTGAAGCTTTCTTT. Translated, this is CASSVGWGSTEAFF.